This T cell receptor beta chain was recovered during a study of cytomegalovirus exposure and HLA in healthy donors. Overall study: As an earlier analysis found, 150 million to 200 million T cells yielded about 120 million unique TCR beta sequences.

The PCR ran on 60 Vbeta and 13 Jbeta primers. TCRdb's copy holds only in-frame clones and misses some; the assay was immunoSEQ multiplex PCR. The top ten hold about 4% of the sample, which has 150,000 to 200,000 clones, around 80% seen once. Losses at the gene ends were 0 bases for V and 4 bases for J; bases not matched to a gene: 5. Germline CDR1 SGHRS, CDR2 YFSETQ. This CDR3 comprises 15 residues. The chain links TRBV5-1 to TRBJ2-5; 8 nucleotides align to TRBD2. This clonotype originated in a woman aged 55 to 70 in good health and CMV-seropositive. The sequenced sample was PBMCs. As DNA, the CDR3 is TGCGCCAGCAGCTTGGTCAGCGGGAGCTTAGAGACCCAGTACTTC. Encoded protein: CASSLVSGSLETQYF. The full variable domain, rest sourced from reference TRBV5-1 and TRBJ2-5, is KAGVTQTPRYLIKTRGQQVTLSCSPISGHRSVSWYQQTPGQGLQFLFEYFSETQRNKGNFPGRFSGRQFSNSRSEMNVSTLELGDSALYLCASSLVSGSLETQYFGPGTRLLVL.